Included here is one TCR beta chain sequence, with context. The antigen remains undetermined. This record comes from a study of vaccination effects on CD4 cells after COVID-19. About the study: The study sampled a couple of convalescent patients 16 days and one week before vaccination. General observations from the study: Whether induced by infection or by vaccine, clones showed marked clonal contraction late after vaccination.

Having been cultured for under twelve days, the cells underwent CD4+ T cell isolation. Infection dated between March and December 2020, before the Alpha, Beta and Delta variants reached the United States. Half-medium changes using IL-2 medium occurred on days 3 and 7. Method: immunoSEQ multiplex PCR; TCRdb's copy keeps in-frame clones and lacks some. The sample yields approximately 47,000 clones, around 76% seen once. The germline V gene encodes CDR1 SGHTA and CDR2 FQGTGA. V was pared by 5 bases and J by 9 bases, with 12 bases of the junction left unmatched. This CDR3 spans 17 amino acids. The clonotype was recovered from a human donor who had a prior SARS-CoV-2 infection. Sequenced here: CD4+ T cells from PBMCs cultured without peptide, sampled before COVID-19 vaccination. The rearrangement uses TRBV7-3 and TRBJ2-1, with 14 bases fitting TRBD2. CDR3 in amino acids: CASSVGGTSGSSPEQFF. The CDR3 DNA follows: TGTGCCAGCAGCGTAGGGGGGACTAGCGGGAGTAGTCCTGAGCAGTTCTTC.